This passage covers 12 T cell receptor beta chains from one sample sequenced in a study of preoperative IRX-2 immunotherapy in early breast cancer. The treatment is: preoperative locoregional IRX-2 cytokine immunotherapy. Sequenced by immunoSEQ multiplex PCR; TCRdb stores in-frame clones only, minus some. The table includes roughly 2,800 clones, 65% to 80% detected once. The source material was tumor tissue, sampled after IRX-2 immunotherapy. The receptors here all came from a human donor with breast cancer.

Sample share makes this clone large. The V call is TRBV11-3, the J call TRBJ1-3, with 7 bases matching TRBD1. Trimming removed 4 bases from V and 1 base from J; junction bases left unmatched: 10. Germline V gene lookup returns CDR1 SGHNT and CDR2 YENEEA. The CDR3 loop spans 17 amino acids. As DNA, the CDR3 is TGTGCCAGCAGCTCCTGGCGGACAGGCCATTCTGGAAACACCATATATTTT. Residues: CASSSWRTGHSGNTIYF.

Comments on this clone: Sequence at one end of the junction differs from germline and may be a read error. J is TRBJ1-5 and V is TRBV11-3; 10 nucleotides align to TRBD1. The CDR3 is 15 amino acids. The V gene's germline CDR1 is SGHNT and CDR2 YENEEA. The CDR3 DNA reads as TGTGCTAGCAGCTTTCCCGACAGGGGGCGTCAGCCCCAGCATTTT. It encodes CASSFPDRGRQPQHF.

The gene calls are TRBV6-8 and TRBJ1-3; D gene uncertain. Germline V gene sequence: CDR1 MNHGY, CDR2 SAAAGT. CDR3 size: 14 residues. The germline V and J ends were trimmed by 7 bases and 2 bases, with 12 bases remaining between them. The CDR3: CASNSRSPGNTIYF. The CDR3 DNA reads TGTGCCAGCAATTCCCGGAGCCCTGGAAACACCATATATTTT.

The CDR3 DNA reads as TGTGCCAGCAGTTTTGGGACCCTACTCTACAATGAGCAGTTCTTC. The encoded protein is CASSFGTLLYNEQFF. The V and J genes are TRBV6-8 and TRBJ2-1; D could derive from TRBD1 or TRBD2 (5 bases each). Germline CDR1 MNHGY, CDR2 SAAAGT. CDR3 length: 15 residues. The V end was cut by 4 bases, the J end by 3 bases, with 13 bases between.

In DNA, the CDR3 is TGTGCCAGCAGCCAAGCTGGAGCGAGGTACACCTTC. Encoded protein: CASSQAGARYTF. The J gene is TRBJ1-2, the V gene TRBV14; D is uncertain. CDR3 size: 12 residues. Germline assignment: CDR1 SGHDN and CDR2 FVKESK. V lost 1 base and J lost 11, with 11 bases in between.

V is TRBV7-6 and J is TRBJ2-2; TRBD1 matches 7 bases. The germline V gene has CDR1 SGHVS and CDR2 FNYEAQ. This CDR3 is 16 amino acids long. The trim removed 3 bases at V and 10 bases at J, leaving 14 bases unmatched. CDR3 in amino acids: CASSLATGIRQEELFF. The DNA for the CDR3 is TGTGCCAGCAGCTTGGCGACAGGGATTAGGCAAGAGGAGCTGTTTTTT.

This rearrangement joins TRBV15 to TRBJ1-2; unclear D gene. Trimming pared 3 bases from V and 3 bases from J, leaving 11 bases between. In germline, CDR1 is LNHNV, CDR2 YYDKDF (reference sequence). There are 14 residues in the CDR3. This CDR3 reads CATSSQGRDYGYTF. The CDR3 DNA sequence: TGTGCCACCAGCAGTCAAGGGAGGGACTATGGCTACACCTTC.

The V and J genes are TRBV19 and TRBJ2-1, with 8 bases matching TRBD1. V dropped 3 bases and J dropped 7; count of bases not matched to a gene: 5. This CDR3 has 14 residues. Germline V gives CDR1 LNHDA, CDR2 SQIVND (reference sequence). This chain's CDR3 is CASSIQGADNEQFF. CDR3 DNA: TGTGCCAGTAGTATTCAGGGGGCGGATAATGAGCAGTTCTTC.

The DNA of the CDR3 is TGTGCCAGCAGCTTAGACGGGACAGGGGGATCACCCCTCCACTTT. Its protein is CASSLDGTGGSPLHF. The chain has TRBV11-3 and TRBJ1-6; 11 nucleotides match TRBD1. The ends lost 0 bases at V and 10 bases at J; junction bases unmatched: 2. The germline V gene encodes CDR1 SGHNT and CDR2 YENEEA. The CDR3 is made up of 15 amino acids.

In DNA, the CDR3 is TGTGCCTGGAGTGTACTTTCCGGACAGGGTAGGAACTATGGCTACACCTTC. Protein product: CAWSVLSGQGRNYGYTF. The chain links TRBV30 to TRBJ1-2; 8 bases are shared with TRBD1. Trimming cost V 0 bases and J 2 bases; bases outside gene matches: 11. The CDR3 has 17 amino acids. In germline, CDR1 is GTSNPN, CDR2 SVGIG (reference sequence).

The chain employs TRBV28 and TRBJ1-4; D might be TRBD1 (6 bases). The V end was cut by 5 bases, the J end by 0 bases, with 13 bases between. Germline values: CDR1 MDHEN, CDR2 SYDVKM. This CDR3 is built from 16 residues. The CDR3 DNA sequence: TGTGCCAGCAGTCACCACAGGGCGGCAACTAATGAAAAACTGTTTTTT. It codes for CASSHHRAATNEKLFF.

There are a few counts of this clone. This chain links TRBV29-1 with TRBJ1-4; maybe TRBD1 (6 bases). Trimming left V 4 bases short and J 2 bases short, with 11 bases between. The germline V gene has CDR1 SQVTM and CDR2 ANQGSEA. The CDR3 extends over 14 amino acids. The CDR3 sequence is CSVGAQGTNEKLFF. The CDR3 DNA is TGCAGCGTTGGCGCACAGGGTACTAATGAAAAACTGTTTTTT.